Here is one T cell receptor beta chain with its context. The antigen is not known. Other nucleotide sequences from this sample produce the same CDR3. The entry originates in a study of cytomegalovirus exposure and HLA in healthy donors. On the study more broadly: Earlier findings included 100 million to 130 million unique TCR beta sequences obtained from about 170 million T cells. Study outcomes and limitations: The analysis excluded some indistinguishable V segments, including TRBV6-2 and TRBV6-3. A likely sequencing artifact accounted for one observed cluster of highly shared sequence variants.

It was with 60 Vbeta and 13 Jbeta primers that the PCR ran. In the original analysis: Later analysis identified 88 million or so unique TCR beta chains, about 12 million shared. Clones were sequenced by immunoSEQ multiplex PCR, and TCRdb holds only the in-frame ones, with some missing. V and J calls and clone size come straight from that table; D and trimming were deduced from the DNA. The table lists some 200,000 clones, around four fifths of them singletons. Per the germline V gene, CDR1 is SGHRS and CDR2 is YFSETQ. The junction had 6 bases not matched to a gene; V was cut back by 2 bases and J by 2 bases. This CDR3 has 15 residues.

The chain combines TRBV5-1 with TRBJ2-7; TRBD1 agrees at 8 bases. This receptor was taken from a woman aged 60 to 75 in good health and CMV-seropositive. The sequenced material came from PBMCs. CDR3 bases: TGCGCCAGCAGCTTTTCAGGGGGCGCCGCCTACGAGCAGTACTTC. Encoded protein: CASSFSGGAAYEQYF.